The next 14 T cell receptor beta chains were all read from a single sample in a study of T cell repertoires in cytomegalovirus infection. These TCRs' antigens remain unknown. TCRdb reanalysed the reads using MiXCR and keeps one entry per CDR3 protein. The data contain about 110,000 distinct CDR3 sequences, around 28% of them singletons. Specimen: CD8+ T cells from cultured PBMCs, collected from culture after CMV antigen stimulation. Every receptor here comes from a human donor in good health (CMV status not recorded). Some clones in this sample may be carry-over from other donors' samples.

This clonotype was seen more than once but under ten times. The chain is built from TRBV7-9 and TRBJ2-7, with TRBD2 matching 7 bases. In germline, CDR1 is SEHNR, CDR2 FQNEAQ (reference sequence). This CDR3 has 14 residues. J lost 2 bases, V lost 5 bases, and 6 bases had no gene match. CDR3 residues: CASSPFGGAYEQYF. CDR3 bases: TGTGCCAGCAGCCCCTTTGGGGGGGCCTACGAGCAGTACTTC.

The CDR3 DNA sequence: TGTGCCAGCAGCTTTCTAGCGGAAACAAGCACAGATACGCAGTATTTT. This gives the protein CASSFLAETSTDTQYF. The V gene is TRBV5-4, the J gene TRBJ2-3; 7 nucleotides match TRBD2. J gave up 0 bases and V 2 bases, and 6 bases lay outside the gene matches. The CDR3 is 16 amino acids. CDR1 is SGHNT, CDR2 YYREEE, per germline (reference sequence).

This clonotype has a count of ten or more. This chain connects TRBV19 to TRBJ2-1; 10 positions agree with TRBD2. CDR1 is LNHDA and CDR2 is SQIVND in the germline V gene (reference sequence). The ends lost 3 bases at V and 13 bases at J; junction bases unmatched: 3. The CDR3 consists of 12 residues. This chain's CDR3 is CASSITSGDQFF. The CDR3 coding sequence is TGTGCCAGTAGTATCACTAGCGGGGATCAGTTCTTC.

V gene TRBV2 combines with J gene TRBJ2-7; no clear D gene. The CDR3 consists of 15 residues. V was pared by 3 bases and J by 2 bases, with 14 bases between. CDR1 is SNHLY and CDR2 is FYNNEI in the germline V gene. The CDR3 DNA sequence: TGTGCCAGCAGTGATTCTGAAGCTTCCACCTACGAGCAGTACTTC. Translation: CASSDSEASTYEQYF.

At least ten counts were recorded for this clonotype. V is TRBV19 and J is TRBJ1-1; D gene unclear. V dropped 2 bases and J dropped 1 base, with 5 bases sitting between them. Germline-derived CDR1 and CDR2 are LNHDA and SQIVND (reference sequence). The length of the CDR3 is 13 residues. Here the CDR3 reads CASSISRNTEAFF. DNA for the CDR3: TGTGCCAGTAGTATAAGCCGGAACACTGAAGCTTTCTTT.

The genes are TRBV30 and TRBJ1-2, with D unclear. The germline gives CDR1 GTSNPN, CDR2 SVGIG (reference sequence). This CDR3 spans 13 amino acids. Trimming pared 2 bases from V and 4 bases from J, leaving 11 bases between. This chain's CDR3 is CAWSTPEIYGYTF. The CDR3 DNA sequence: TGTGCCTGGAGTACACCAGAAATCTATGGCTACACCTTC.

The rearrangement uses TRBV10-3 and TRBJ2-5, with D unresolved. Trimming took off 2 bases at V and 5 bases at J, with 12 bases between the two ends. Germline V gene sequence: CDR1 ENHRY, CDR2 SYGVKD. The CDR3 contains 14 residues. The CDR3 spells CAISENRLAETQYF. CDR3 coding DNA: TGTGCCATCAGTGAGAACAGACTTGCGGAGACCCAGTACTTC.

The rearrangement links TRBV20-1 to TRBJ2-2; 9 bases line up with TRBD2. The CDR3 has 15 amino acids. The trim removed 3 bases at V and 3 bases at J, leaving 5 bases unmatched. Germline V CDR1 and CDR2: DFQATT, SNEGSKA (reference sequence). Here the CDR3 DNA reads TGCAGTGCTAGCAGCGGGGGGTTGGACACCGGGGAGCTGTTTTTT. Translated, it gives CSASSGGLDTGELFF.

Many counts were recorded for this clonotype. The rearrangement uses TRBV4-1 and TRBJ2-5, with TRBD2 matching over 7 bases. The CDR3 sequence is 16 residues long. Per the germline V gene, CDR1 is MGHRA and CDR2 is YSYEKL. The trim removed 5 bases at V and 5 bases at J, leaving 14 bases unmatched. DNA of the CDR3: TGCGCCAGCAGCTCTCTCGAGACTAGCAGGTTGGAGACCCAGTACTTC. As protein: CASSSLETSRLETQYF.

This clonotype has more than one count but fewer than ten. The chain is built from TRBV5-1 and TRBJ1-1; the match to TRBD1 covers 7 bases. Germline CDR1 SGHRS, CDR2 YFSETQ. With V trimmed by 2 bases and J by 11 bases, 12 bases remained unmatched. This CDR3 is built from 14 residues. This chain's CDR3 is CASSFRQGRGGAFF. CDR3 nucleotides: TGCGCCAGCAGCTTCCGACAGGGTCGTGGGGGGGCTTTCTTT.

This clonotype was detected ten times or more. V is TRBV27 and J is TRBJ2-7; TRBD2 agrees at 7 bases. Germline CDR1 is MNHEY and CDR2 is SMNVEV (reference sequence). Unmatched junction bases numbered 6, after V lost 5 bases and J lost 2 bases. The CDR3 is 14 amino acids. CDR3 in DNA: TGTGCCAGCAGTACCCCCGGGAGGACCTACGAGCAGTACTTC. The encoded protein is CASSTPGRTYEQYF.

The chain combines TRBV7-9 with TRBJ2-7; D perhaps matches TRBD1 (6 bases). Trimming left V 4 bases short and J 2 bases short, with 9 bases between. The CDR3 is 13 residues long. Germline V gene lookup returns CDR1 SEHNR and CDR2 FQNEAQ (reference sequence). The DNA for the CDR3 is TGTGCCAGCAGCTCCGGGACAACCTACGAGCAGTACTTC. It specifies CASSSGTTYEQYF.

V usage is TRBV4-1 and J usage is TRBJ1-2; no definite D call. V lost 0 bases to trimming and J lost 13 bases, with 18 bases between them. This CDR3 comprises 14 residues. Looked up from germline, CDR1 is MGHRA and CDR2 is YSYEKL. CDR3 coding DNA: TGCGCCAGCAGCCAAGAGAGGTGGTCTCTCGTGGCCACCTTC. Translated: CASSQERWSLVATF.

This chain uses TRBV7-9 with TRBJ1-4; D is uncertain. V lost 1 base and J lost 7, with 10 bases in between. CDR1 is SEHNR and CDR2 is FQNEAQ in the germline V gene (reference sequence). The CDR3 runs to 14 residues. This CDR3 is CASSLGLGGEKLFF. DNA for the CDR3: TGTGCCAGCAGCTTAGGGCTTGGAGGTGAAAAACTGTTTTTT. The full variable domain, rest sourced from reference TRBV7-9 and TRBJ1-4, is DTGVSQNPRHKITKRGQNVTFRCDPISEHNRLYWYRQTLGQGPEFLTYFQNEAQLEKSRLLSDRFSAERPKGSFSTLEIQRTEQGDSAMYLCASSLGLGGEKLFFGSGTQLSVL.